The rows below give T cell receptor beta chains drawn from one sample of a study of blood T cell repertoires in COVID-19. Generated by immunoSEQ multiplex PCR, the TCRdb table keeps only in-frame clones and is missing some. The table lists tens of thousands of clones, approximately 85% of them singletons. Source material: peripheral blood. The receptors come from a man aged 65-85 years with acute or convalescent COVID-19. The conserved cysteine and the conserved F or W are not part of the CDR3 here. The order of the fields is J gene, V gene, CDR3 protein.

J: TRBJ1-4
V: TRBV19
CDR3: ASSSRSTNEKLF

J: TRBJ2-2
V: TRBV9
CDR3: ASRHQGSGGSNTGELF

J: TRBJ2-7
V: TRBV18
CDR3: ASSPSGLTSYEQY

J: TRBJ1-4
V: TRBV29-1
CDR3: SVTDRVDEKLF

J: TRBJ2-1
V: TRBV30
CDR3: AWTGIAATYNEQF

J: TRBJ1-4
V: TRBV2
CDR3: ASNRFATNEKLF

J: TRBJ2-3
V: TRBV5-5
CDR3: ASSHRLAGVTDTQY

J: TRBJ2-1
V: TRBV20-1
CDR3: SARHLNEQF

J: TRBJ1-4
V: TRBV9
CDR3: ASSVAGGNEKLF

J: TRBJ1-1
V: TRBV28
CDR3: ASSPPGGFGDTEAF

J: TRBJ2-3
V: TRBV5-1
CDR3: ASSSGDRQGTDTQY

J: TRBJ2-7
V: TRBV18
CDR3: ASSPARRDSYEQY

J: TRBJ1-2
V: TRBV5-1
CDR3: ASSLATRDGYGYT

J: TRBJ1-6
V: TRBV7-9
CDR3: ASSPGQTNSPLH

J: TRBJ2-2
V: TRBV3-1/TRBV3-2
CDR3: ASSQAGGRGTGELF

J: TRBJ2-4
V: TRBV2
CDR3: ASSEAAIAGDNYFLAKNIQY

J: TRBJ1-2
V: TRBV6-6
CDR3: ASSRDGNYGYT

J: TRBJ2-2
V: TRBV7-8
CDR3: ASSLTSGRSTGELF

J: TRBJ2-1
V: TRBV9
CDR3: ASSPAGTGPYNEQF

J: TRBJ1-3
V: TRBV10-3
CDR3: AIRSSGNTIY

J: TRBJ1-5
V: TRBV7-8
CDR3: ASSLLPGQGYQPQH

J: TRBJ2-1
V: TRBV28
CDR3: ASTEGLAGGHEQF

J: TRBJ2-1
V: TRBV10-3
CDR3: AISARLGGDNEQF